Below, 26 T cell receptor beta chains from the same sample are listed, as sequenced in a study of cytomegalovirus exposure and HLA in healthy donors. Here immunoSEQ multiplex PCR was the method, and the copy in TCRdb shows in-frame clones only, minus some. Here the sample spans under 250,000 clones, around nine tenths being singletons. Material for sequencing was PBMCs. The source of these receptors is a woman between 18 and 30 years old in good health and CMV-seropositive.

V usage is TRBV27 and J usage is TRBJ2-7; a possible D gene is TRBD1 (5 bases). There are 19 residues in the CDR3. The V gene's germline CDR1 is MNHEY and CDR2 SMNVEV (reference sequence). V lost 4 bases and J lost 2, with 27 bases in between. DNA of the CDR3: TGTGCCAGCAGTTCGTCTACCAACGCATACCCGCAGGGCACCTACGAGCAGTACTTC. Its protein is CASSSSTNAYPQGTYEQYF.

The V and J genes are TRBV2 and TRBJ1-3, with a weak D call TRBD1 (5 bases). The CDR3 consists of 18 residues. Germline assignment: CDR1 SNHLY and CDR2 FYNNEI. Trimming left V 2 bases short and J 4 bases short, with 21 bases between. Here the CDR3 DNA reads TGTGCCAGCAGTGAAAGAGGGAGGGGTCAATGGGGAGGAAACACCATATATTTT. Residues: CASSERGRGQWGGNTIYF.

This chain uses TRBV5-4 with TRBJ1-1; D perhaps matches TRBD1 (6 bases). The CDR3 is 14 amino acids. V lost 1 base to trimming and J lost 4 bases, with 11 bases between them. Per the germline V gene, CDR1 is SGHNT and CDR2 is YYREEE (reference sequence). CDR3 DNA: TGTGCCAGCAGCTTGACAGGGTTGGCCACTGAAGCTTTCTTT. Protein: CASSLTGLATEAFF.

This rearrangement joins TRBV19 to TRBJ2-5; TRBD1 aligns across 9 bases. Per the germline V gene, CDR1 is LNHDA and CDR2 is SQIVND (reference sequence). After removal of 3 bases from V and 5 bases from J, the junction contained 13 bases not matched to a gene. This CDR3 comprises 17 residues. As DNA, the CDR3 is TGTGCCAGTAGTATTAGTCTCACAGGACAGGGGAGGGAGACCCAGTACTTC. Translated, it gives CASSISLTGQGRETQYF.

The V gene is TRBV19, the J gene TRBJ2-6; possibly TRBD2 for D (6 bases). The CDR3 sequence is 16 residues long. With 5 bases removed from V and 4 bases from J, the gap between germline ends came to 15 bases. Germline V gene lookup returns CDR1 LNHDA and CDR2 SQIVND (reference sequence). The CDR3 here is CASSEPWGEGANVLTF. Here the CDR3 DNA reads TGTGCCAGTAGTGAACCCTGGGGGGAGGGGGCCAACGTCCTGACTTTC.

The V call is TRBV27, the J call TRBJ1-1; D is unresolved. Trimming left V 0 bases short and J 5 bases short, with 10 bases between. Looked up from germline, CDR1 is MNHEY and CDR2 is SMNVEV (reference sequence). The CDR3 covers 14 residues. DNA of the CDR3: TGTGCCAGCAGTTTATCGAGCATAATGACTGAAGCTTTCTTT. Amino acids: CASSLSSIMTEAFF.

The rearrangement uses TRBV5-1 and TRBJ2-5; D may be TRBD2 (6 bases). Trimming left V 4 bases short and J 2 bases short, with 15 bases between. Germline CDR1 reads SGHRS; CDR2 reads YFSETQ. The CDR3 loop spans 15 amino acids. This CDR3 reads CASSPYGTPQETQYF. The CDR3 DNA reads TGCGCCAGCAGCCCCTACGGGACTCCGCAAGAGACCCAGTACTTC.

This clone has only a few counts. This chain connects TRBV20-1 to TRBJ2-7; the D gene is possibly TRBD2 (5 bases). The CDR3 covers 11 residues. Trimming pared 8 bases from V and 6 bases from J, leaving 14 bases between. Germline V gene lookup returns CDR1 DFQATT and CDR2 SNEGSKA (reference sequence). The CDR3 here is CSTGIEGEQYF. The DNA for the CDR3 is TGCAGTACCGGAATTGAGGGCGAGCAGTACTTC.

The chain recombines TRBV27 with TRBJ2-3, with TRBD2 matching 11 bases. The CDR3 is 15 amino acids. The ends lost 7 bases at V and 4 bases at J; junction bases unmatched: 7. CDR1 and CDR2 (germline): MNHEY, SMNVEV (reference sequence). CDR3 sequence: CASTFSGRGADTQYF. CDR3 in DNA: TGTGCCAGCACTTTTAGCGGGAGGGGGGCAGATACGCAGTATTTT.

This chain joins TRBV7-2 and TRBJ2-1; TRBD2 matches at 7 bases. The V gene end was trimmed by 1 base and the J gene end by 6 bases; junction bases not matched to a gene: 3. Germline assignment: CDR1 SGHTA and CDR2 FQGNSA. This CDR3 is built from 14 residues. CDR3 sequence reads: CASSLGGSRNEQFF. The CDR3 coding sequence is TGTGCCAGCAGCTTAGGCGGGAGTCGCAATGAGCAGTTCTTC.

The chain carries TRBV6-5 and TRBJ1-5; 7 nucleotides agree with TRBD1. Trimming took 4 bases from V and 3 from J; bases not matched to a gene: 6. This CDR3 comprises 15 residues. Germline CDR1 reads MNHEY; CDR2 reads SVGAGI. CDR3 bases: TGTGCCAGCAGTTCCCTGACAGGGTCCAATCAGCCCCAGCATTTT. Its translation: CASSSLTGSNQPQHF.

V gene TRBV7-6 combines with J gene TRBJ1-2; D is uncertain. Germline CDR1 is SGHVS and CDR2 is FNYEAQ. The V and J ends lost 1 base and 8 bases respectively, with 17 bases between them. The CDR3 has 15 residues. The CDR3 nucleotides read TGTGCCAGCAGCTTAGAGTCCGACGGAGCTGGAGGCTACACCTTC. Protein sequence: CASSLESDGAGGYTF.

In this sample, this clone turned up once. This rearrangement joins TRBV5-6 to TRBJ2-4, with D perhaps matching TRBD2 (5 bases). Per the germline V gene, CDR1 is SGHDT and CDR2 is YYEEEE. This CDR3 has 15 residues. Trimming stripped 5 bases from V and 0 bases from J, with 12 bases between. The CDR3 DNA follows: TGTGCCAGCAGTCCGGACGGGGAAGCCAAAAACATTCAGTACTTC. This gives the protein CASSPDGEAKNIQYF.

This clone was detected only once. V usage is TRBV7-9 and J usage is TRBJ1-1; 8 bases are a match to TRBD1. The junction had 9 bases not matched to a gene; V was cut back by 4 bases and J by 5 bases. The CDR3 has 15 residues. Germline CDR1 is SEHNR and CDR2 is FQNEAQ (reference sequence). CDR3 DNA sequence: TGTGCCAGCAGCTCGACAGGGGCTCTAGGGACTGAAGCTTTCTTT. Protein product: CASSSTGALGTEAFF. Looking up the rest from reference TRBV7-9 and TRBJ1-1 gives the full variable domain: DTGVSQNPRHKITKRGQNVTFRCDPISEHNRLYWYRQTLGQGPEFLTYFQNEAQLEKSRLLSDRFSAERPKGSFSTLEIQRTEQGDSAMYLCASSSTGALGTEAFFGQGTRLTVV.

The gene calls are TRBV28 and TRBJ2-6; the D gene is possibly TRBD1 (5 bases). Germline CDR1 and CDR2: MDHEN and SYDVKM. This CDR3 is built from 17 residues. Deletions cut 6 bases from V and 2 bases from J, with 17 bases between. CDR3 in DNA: TGTGCCAGCAGCACCCGTGGGGCTTTAGCTGGGGCCAACGTCCTGACTTTC. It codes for CASSTRGALAGANVLTF.

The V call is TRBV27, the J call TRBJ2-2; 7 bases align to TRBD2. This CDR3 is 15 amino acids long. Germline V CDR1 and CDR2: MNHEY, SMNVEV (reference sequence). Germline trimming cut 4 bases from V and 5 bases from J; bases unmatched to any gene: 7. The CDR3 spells CASSSAGVKTGELFF. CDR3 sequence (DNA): TGTGCCAGCAGTTCGGCGGGAGTTAAAACCGGGGAGCTGTTTTTT.

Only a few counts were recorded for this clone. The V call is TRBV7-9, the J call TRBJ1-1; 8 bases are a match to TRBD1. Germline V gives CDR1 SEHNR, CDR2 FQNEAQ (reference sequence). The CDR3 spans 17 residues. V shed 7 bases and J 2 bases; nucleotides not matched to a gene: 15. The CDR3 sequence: CASTILDLDRANTEAFF. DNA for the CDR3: TGTGCCAGCACCATCCTGGACCTGGACAGGGCTAACACTGAAGCTTTCTTT.

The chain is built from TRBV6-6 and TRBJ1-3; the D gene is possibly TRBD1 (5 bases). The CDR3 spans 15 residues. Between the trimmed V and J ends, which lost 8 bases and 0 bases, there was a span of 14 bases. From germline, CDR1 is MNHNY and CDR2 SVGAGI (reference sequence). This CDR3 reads CASQRDSSSGNTIYF. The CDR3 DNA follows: TGTGCCAGCCAACGGGACTCAAGCTCTGGAAACACCATATATTTT.

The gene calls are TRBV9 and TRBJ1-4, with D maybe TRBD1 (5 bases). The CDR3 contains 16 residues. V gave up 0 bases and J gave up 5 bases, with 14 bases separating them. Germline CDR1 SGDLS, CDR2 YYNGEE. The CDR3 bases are TGTGCCAGCAGCGTAGGTTCCGGACACCGGAATGAAAAACTGTTTTTT. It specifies CASSVGSGHRNEKLFF.

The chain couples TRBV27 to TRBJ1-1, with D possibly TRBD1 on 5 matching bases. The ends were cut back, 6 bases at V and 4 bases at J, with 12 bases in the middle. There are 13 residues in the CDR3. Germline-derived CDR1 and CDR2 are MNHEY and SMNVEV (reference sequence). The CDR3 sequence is CASSVQVFTEAFF. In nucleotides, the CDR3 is TGTGCCAGCAGCGTACAGGTTTTCACTGAAGCTTTCTTT.

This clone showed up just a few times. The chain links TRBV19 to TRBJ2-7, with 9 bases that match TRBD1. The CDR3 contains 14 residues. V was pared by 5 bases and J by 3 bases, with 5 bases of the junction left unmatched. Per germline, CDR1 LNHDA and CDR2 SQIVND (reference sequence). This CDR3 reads CASSWGQGVYEQYF. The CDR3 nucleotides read TGTGCCAGTAGTTGGGGACAGGGAGTCTACGAGCAGTACTTC.

CDR3 sequence (DNA): TGTGCCAGCAGTGGGGGTGCTAGCGACCTGTACCAAGAGACCCAGTACTTC. This sequence encodes CASSGGASDLYQETQYF. The chain uses TRBV6-1 and TRBJ2-5, with D perhaps matching TRBD2 (6 bases). Trimming shortened V by 4 bases and J by 0 bases, and 18 bases separated the two germline ends. CDR3 length: 17 residues. Per the germline V gene, CDR1 is MNHNS and CDR2 is SASEGT.

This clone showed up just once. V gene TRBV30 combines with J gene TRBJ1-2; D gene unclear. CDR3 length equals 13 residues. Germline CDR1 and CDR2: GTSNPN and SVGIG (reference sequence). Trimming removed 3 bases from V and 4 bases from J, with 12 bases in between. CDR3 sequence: CAWRPGLFYGYTF. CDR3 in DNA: TGTGCCTGGAGGCCAGGACTCTTCTATGGCTACACCTTC.

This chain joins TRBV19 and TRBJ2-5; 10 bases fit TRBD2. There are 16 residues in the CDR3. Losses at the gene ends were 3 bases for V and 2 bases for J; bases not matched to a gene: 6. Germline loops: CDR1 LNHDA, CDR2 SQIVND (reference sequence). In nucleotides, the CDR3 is TGTGCCAGTAGTATTGAGGTAGCGGGAGGACAAGAGACCCAGTACTTC. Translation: CASSIEVAGGQETQYF.

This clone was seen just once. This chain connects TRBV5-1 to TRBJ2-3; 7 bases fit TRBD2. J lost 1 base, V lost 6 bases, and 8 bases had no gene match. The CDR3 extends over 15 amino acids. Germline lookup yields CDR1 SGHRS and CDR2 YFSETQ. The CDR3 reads CASTQRLAGTDTQYF. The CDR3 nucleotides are TGCGCCAGCACCCAAAGACTAGCCGGCACAGATACGCAGTATTTT.

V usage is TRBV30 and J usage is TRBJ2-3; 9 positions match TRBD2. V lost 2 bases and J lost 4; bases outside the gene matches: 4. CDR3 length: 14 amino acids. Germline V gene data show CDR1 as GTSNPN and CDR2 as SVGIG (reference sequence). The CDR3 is CAWSLLAGPDTQYF. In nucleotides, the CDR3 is TGTGCCTGGAGTCTACTAGCGGGCCCAGATACGCAGTATTTT. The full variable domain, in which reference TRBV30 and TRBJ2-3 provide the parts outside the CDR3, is SQTIHQWPATLVQPVGSPLSLECTVEGTSNPNLYWYRQAAGRGLQLLFYSVGIGQISSEVPQNLSASRPQDRQFILSSKKLLLSDSGFYLCAWSLLAGPDTQYFGPGTRLTVL.